This T cell receptor (beta chain) was documented in a study of response to subunit inactivated influenza vaccine. General observations from the study: The authors suggested that few new T cells are recruited per seasonal influenza vaccination.

One entry per CDR3 protein results from TCRdb running MiXCR on the RT-PCR reads. The table has just over 300,000 distinct CDR3 sequences, about a fifth seen once. The CDR3 runs to 14 residues. V lost 5 bases to trimming and J lost 1 base, with 11 bases between them. The germline gives CDR1 SGHAT, CDR2 FQNNGV. A few counts support this clonotype. The antigen is undetermined. The rearrangement links TRBV11-2 to TRBJ1-1; the D gene is possibly TRBD1 (5 bases). The starting material was PBMCs from blood, obtained about 20 months after vaccination. The receptor's source is a man in his fifties or sixties who received an inactivated influenza vaccine. This CDR3 reads CASSPGSPNTEAFF. The CDR3 DNA sequence: TGTGCCAGCAGCCCAGGGAGCCCGAACACTGAAGCTTTCTTT.